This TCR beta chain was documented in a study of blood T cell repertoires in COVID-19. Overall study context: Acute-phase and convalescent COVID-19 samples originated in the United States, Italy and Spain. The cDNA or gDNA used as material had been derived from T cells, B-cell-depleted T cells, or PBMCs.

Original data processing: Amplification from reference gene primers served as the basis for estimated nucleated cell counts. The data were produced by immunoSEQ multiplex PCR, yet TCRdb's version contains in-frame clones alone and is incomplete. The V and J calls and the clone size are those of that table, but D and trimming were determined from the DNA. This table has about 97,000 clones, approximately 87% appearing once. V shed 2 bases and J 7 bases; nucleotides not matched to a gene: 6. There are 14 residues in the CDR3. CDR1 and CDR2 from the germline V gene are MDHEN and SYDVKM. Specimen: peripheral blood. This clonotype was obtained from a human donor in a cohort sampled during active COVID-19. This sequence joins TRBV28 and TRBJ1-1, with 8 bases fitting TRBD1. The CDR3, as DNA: TGTGCCAGCAGTTTAACAGGGGGGTACGGTGAAGCTTTCTTT. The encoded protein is CASSLTGGYGEAFF.